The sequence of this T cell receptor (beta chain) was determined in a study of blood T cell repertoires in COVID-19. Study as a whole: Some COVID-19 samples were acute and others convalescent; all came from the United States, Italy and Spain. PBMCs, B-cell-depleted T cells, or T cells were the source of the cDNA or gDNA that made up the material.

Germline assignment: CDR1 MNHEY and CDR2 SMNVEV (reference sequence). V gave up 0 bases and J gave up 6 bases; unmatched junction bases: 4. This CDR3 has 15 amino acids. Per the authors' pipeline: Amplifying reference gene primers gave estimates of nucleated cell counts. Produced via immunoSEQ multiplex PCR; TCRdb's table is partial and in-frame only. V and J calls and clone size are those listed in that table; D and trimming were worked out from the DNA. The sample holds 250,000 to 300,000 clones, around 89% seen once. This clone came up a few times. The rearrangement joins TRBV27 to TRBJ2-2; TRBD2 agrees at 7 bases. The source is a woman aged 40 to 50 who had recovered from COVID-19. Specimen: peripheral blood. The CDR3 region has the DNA TGTGCCAGCAGTTTATCGCGGGGGTTGGCCGGGGAGCTGTTTTTT. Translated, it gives CASSLSRGLAGELFF.